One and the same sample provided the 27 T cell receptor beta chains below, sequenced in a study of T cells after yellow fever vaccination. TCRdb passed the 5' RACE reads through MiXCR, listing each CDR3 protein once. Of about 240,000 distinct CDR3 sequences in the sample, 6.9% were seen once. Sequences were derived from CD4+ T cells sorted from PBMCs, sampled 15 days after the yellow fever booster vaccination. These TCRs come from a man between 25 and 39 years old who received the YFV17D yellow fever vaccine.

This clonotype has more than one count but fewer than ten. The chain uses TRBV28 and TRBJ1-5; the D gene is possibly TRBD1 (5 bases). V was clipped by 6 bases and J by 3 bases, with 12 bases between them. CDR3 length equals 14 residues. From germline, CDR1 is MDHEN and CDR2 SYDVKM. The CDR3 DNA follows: TGTGCCAGCAGGGTTGGGGGAAACAATCAGCCCCAGCATTTT. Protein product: CASRVGGNNQPQHF.

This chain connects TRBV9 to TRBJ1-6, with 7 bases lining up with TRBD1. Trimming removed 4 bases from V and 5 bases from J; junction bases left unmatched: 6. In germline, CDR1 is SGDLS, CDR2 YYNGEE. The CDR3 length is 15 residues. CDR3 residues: CASSPRQGNNSPLHF. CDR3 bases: TGTGCCAGCAGCCCCCGACAGGGAAATAATTCACCCCTCCACTTT.

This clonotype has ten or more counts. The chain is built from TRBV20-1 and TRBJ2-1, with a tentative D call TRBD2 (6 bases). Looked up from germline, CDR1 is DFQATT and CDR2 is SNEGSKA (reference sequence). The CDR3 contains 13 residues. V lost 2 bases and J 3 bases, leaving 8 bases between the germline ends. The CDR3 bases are TGCAGTGCTAGACGCGGGAACTACAATGAGCAGTTCTTC. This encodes CSARRGNYNEQFF.

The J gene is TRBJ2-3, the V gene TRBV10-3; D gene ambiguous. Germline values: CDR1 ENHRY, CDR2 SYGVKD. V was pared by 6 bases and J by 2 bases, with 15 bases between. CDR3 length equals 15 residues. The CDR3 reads CAIRASTGNTDTQYF. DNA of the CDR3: TGTGCCATCAGAGCCTCGACTGGGAACACAGATACGCAGTATTTT.

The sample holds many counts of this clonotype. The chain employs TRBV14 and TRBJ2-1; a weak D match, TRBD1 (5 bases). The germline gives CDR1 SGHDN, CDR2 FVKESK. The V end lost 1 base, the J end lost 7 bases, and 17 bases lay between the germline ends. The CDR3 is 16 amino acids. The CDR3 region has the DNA TGTGCCAGCAGCCAAGGAGGCAAAGGGGTGTTGAATGAGCAGTTCTTC. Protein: CASSQGGKGVLNEQFF.

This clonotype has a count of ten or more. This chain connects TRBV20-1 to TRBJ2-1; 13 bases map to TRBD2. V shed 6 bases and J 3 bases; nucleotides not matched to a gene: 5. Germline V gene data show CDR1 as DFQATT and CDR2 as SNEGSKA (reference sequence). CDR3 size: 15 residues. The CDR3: CSAGTSGVLYNEQFF. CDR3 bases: TGCAGTGCCGGGACTAGCGGGGTCCTCTACAATGAGCAGTTCTTC.

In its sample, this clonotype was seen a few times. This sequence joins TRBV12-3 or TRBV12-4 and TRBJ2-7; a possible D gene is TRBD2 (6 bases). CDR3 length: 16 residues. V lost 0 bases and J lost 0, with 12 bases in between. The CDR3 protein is CASSLAGGGASYEQYF. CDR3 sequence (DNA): TGTGCCAGCAGTTTAGCGGGAGGAGGGGCCTCCTACGAGCAGTACTTC.

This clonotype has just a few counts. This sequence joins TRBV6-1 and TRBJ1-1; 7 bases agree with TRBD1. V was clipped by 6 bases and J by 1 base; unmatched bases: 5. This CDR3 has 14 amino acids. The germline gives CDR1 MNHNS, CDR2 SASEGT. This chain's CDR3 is CASRRDSTNTEAFF. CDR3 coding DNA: TGTGCCAGCAGGCGGGACAGCACGAACACTGAAGCTTTCTTT.

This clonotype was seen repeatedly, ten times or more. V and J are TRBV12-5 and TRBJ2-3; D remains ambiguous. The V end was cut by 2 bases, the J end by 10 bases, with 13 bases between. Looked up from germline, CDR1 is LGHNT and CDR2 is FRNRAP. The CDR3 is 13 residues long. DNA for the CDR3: TGTGCTAGTGGTTTGCTGGAGACCCATGCGCAGTATTTT. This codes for CASGLLETHAQYF.

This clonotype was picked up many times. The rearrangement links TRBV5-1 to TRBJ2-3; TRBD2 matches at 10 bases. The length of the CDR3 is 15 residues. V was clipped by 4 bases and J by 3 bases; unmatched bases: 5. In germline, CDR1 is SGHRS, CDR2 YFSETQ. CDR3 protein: CASSDLAGETDTQYF. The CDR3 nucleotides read TGCGCCAGCAGCGACCTAGCGGGAGAGACAGATACGCAGTATTTT. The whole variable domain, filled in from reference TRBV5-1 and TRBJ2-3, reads KAGVTQTPRYLIKTRGQQVTLSCSPISGHRSVSWYQQTPGQGLQFLFEYFSETQRNKGNFPGRFSGRQFSNSRSEMNVSTLELGDSALYLCASSDLAGETDTQYFGPGTRLTVL.

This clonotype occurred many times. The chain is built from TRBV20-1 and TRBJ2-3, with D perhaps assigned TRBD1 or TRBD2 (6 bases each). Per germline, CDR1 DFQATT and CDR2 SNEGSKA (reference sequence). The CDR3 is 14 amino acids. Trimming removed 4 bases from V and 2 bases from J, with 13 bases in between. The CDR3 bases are TGCAGTGCTATGGTCGGGGGCCCCACAGATACGCAGTATTTT. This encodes CSAMVGGPTDTQYF.

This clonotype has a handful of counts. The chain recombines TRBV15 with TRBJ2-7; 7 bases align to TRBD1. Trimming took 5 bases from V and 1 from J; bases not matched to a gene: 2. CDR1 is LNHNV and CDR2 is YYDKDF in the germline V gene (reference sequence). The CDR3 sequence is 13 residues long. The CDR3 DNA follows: TGTGCCACCAGCTTGGACAGGTCCTACGAGCAGTACTTC. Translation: CATSLDRSYEQYF.

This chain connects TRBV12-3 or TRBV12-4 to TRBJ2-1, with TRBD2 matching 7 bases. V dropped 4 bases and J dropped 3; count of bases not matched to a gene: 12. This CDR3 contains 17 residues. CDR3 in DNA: TGTGCCAGCAGTTCCCCAAGCGGGAAGGGCAACTACAATGAGCAGTTCTTC. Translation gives CASSSPSGKGNYNEQFF.

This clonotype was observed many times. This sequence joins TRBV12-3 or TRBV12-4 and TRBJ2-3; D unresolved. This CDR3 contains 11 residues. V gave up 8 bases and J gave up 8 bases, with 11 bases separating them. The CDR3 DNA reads TGTGCCAGCTCTTCCGTCGGTACGCAGTATTTT. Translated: CASSSVGTQYF.

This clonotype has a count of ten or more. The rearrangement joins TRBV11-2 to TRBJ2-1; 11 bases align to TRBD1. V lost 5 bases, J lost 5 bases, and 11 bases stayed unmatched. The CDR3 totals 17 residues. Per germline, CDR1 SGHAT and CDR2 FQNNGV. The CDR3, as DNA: TGTGCCAGCAGCCGCCCTCGACCGGGACAGGGGGACAATGAGCAGTTCTTC. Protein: CASSRPRPGQGDNEQFF.

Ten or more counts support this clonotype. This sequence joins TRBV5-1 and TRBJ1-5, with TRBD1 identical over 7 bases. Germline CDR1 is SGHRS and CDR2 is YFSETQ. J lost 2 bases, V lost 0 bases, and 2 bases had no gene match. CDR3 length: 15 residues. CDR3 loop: CASSLVGTGNQPQHF. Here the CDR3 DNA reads TGCGCCAGCAGCTTGGTAGGGACAGGCAATCAGCCCCAGCATTTT.

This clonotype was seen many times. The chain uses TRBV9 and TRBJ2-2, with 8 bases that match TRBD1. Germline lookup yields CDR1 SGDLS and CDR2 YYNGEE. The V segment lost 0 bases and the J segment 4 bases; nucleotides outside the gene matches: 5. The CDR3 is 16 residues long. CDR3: CASSVGTGIRTGELFF. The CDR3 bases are TGTGCCAGCAGCGTAGGGACAGGGATACGCACCGGGGAGCTGTTTTTT.

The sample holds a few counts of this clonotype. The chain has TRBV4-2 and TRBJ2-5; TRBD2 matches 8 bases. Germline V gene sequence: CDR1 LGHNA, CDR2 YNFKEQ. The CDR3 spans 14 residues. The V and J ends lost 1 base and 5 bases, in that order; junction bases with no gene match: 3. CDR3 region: CASSQGSGSETQYF. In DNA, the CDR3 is TGTGCCAGCAGCCAAGGGAGCGGGAGTGAGACCCAGTACTTC.

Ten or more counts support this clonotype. CDR3 sequence: CSAPRVGDFQETQYF. As DNA, the CDR3 is TGCAGTGCTCCTAGGGTAGGGGACTTTCAAGAGACCCAGTACTTC. This chain joins TRBV20-1 and TRBJ2-5, with D tentatively TRBD2 (6 bases). V lost 5 bases and J lost 2, with 18 bases in between. CDR3 length: 15 residues. Germline V gives CDR1 DFQATT, CDR2 SNEGSKA (reference sequence).

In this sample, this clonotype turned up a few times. The CDR3 DNA reads TGTGCCAGCAGTTCCGGGACAGGGAATCCCGGGGAGCTGTTTTTT. Translated, it gives CASSSGTGNPGELFF. The chain recombines TRBV5-4 with TRBJ2-2, with TRBD1 matching 9 bases. The germline gives CDR1 SGHNT, CDR2 YYREEE (reference sequence). The J segment lost 6 bases and the V segment lost 5 bases, leaving 8 bases of the junction unmatched. The CDR3 has 15 residues.

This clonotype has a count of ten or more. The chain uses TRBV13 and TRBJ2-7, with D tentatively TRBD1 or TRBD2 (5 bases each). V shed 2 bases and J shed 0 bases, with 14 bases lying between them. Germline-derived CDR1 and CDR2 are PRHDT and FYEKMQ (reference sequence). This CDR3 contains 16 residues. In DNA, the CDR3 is TGTGCCAGCAGCTTACCCGGGACGGAAAGCTCCTACGAGCAGTACTTC. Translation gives CASSLPGTESSYEQYF.

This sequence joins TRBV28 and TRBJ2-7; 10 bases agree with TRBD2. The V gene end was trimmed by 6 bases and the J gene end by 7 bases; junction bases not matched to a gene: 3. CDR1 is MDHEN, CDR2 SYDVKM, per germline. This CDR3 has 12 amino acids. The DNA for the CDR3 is TGTGCCAGCAGCCGGGGACTAGCGGAGCAGTACTTC. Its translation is CASSRGLAEQYF.

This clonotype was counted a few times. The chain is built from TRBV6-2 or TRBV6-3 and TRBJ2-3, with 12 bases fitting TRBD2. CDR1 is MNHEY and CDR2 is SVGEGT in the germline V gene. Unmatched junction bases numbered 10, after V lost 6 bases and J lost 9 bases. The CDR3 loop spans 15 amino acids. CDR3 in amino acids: CASSLLAGGPTTQYF. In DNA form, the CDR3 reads TGTGCCAGCAGCCTTCTAGCGGGAGGGCCGACAACGCAGTATTTT.

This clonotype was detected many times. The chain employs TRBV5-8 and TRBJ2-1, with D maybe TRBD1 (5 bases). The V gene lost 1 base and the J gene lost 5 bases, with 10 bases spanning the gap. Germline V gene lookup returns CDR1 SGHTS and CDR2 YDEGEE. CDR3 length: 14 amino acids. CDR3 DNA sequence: TGTGCCAGCAGCTTGAGGACACACAACAATGAGCAGTTCTTC. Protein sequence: CASSLRTHNNEQFF.

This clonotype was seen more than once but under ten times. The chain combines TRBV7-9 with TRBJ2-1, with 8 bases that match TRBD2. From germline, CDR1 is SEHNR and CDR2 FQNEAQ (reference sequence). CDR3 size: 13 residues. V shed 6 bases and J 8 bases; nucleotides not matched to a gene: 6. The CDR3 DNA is TGTGCCAGCAGTCGGGTAGCGGGGTATGAGCAGTTCTTC. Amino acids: CASSRVAGYEQFF.

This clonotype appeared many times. The DNA for the CDR3 is TGTGCCAGCATCTTAACTGCCGGGGAGCTGTTTTTT. This codes for CASILTAGELFF. This chain uses TRBV12-3 or TRBV12-4 with TRBJ2-2; D not certain. The CDR3 is 12 residues long. V lost 7 bases, J lost 6 bases, and 9 bases lay in between.

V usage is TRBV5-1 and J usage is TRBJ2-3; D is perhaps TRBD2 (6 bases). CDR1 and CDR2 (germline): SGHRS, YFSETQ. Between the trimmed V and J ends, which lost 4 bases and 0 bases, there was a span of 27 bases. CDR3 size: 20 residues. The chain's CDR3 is CASSLAARSGTFSSTDTQYF. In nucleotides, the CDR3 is TGCGCCAGCAGCCTGGCGGCACGATCCGGGACTTTTTCTAGCACAGATACGCAGTATTTT.